Listed below are T cell receptor beta chains from one sample, sequenced in a study of blood T cell repertoires in COVID-19. Sequenced by immunoSEQ multiplex PCR; TCRdb stores in-frame clones only, minus some. The data contain about 230,000 clones, approximately 82% of them singletons. Sequencing input: peripheral blood. Source of these receptors: an older man with acute or convalescent COVID-19. Each CDR3 is given with its conserved first and last residue. Each record gives: J gene, V gene, D gene, clone size, CDR3 protein, CDR3 DNA. D genes are given only for firm matches. Clone size is not always given. Where it is, it says once, few, many or a class for expanded clones.

TRBJ2-1	TRBV29-1	TRBD2	once	CSVARGTSGSNEQFF	TGCAGCGTCGCAAGGGGGACTAGCGGGAGCAATGAGCAGTTCTTC
TRBJ1-1	TRBV10-3	NA	few	CAISEYRETEAFF	TGTGCCATCAGTGAGTACCGGGAGACTGAAGCTTTCTTT
TRBJ2-3	TRBV23-1	NA	NA	CASRTTRVTDTQYF	TGCGCCAGCAGGACCACCAGGGTCACAGATACGCAGTATTTT
TRBJ1-5	TRBV30	NA	NA	CAWSKGQKNQPQHF	TGTGCCTGGAGTAAAGGACAGAAGAATCAGCCCCAGCATTTT
TRBJ1-2	TRBV28	TRBD1	NA	CASSFGQGWNYGYTF	TGTGCCAGCAGTTTCGGACAGGGTTGGAACTATGGCTACACCTTC
TRBJ2-7	TRBV6-5	NA	NA	CASESSYEQYF	TGTGCCAGCGAGAGTTCCTACGAGCAGTACTTC
TRBJ1-2	TRBV9	NA	NA	CASSAGVLYGYTF	TGTGCCAGCAGCGCGGGGGTTCTCTATGGCTACACCTTC
TRBJ2-2	TRBV19	TRBD1	NA	CASGQGNTGELFF	TGTGCCAGTGGACAGGGGAACACCGGGGAGCTGTTTTTT
TRBJ1-1	TRBV3-1/TRBV3-2	NA	once	CASSRQAISEAFF	TGTGCCAGCAGCCGACAGGCAATCTCTGAAGCTTTCTTT
TRBJ2-1	TRBV10-3	NA	NA	CAISESTLASNEQFF	TGTGCCATCAGTGAGTCGACGCTAGCCAGCAATGAGCAGTTCTTC
TRBJ1-2	TRBV27	NA	NA	CASSQTRSYGYTF	TGTGCCAGCAGTCAAACAAGAAGCTATGGCTACACCTTC
TRBJ2-7	TRBV27	NA	NA	CASSLSGYEQYF	TGTGCCAGCAGTTTATCCGGCTACGAGCAGTACTTC
TRBJ1-3	TRBV3-1/TRBV3-2	TRBD1	NA	CASSPTGTFSGNTIYF	TGTGCCAGCAGCCCGACAGGGACCTTCTCTGGAAACACCATATATTTT
TRBJ1-1	TRBV3-1/TRBV3-2	NA	NA	CASSHRALNTEAFF	TGTGCCAGCAGCCACAGGGCCCTGAACACTGAAGCTTTCTTT
TRBJ1-4	TRBV2	TRBD1	once	CASSRQGTNEKLFF	TGTGCCAGCAGCCGACAGGGGACTAATGAAAAACTGTTTTTT
TRBJ2-7	TRBV5-3	TRBD1	NA	CARSSPGQGKNEQYF	TGTGCCAGAAGCTCGCCGGGACAGGGTAAGAACGAGCAGTACTTC
TRBJ2-5	TRBV29-1	TRBD2	NA	CSVEDRGGRRETQYF	TGCAGCGTTGAAGATCGCGGGGGGCGAAGGGAGACCCAGTACTTC
TRBJ2-2	TRBV4-1	TRBD1	few	CASSQGGQGTGELFF	TGCGCCAGCAGCCAAGGGGGACAGGGGACCGGGGAGCTGTTTTTT
TRBJ2-2	TRBV2	NA	NA	CASTRDGGSNTGELFF	TGTGCCAGCACCCGAGACGGGGGATCCAACACCGGGGAGCTGTTTTTT
TRBJ2-3	TRBV5-1	TRBD1	NA	CASSTGTGVTDTQYF	TGCGCCAGCAGCACAGGGACAGGGGTCACAGATACGCAGTATTTT
TRBJ1-6	TRBV5-1	TRBD1	few	CASSLEQGIGSPLHF	TGCGCCAGCAGCTTGGAACAGGGGATCGGCTCACCCCTCCACTTT
TRBJ2-3	TRBV7-9	TRBD2	NA	CASSLGLAVPDTQYF	TGTGCCAGCAGCCTAGGACTAGCGGTTCCAGATACGCAGTATTTT
TRBJ1-2	TRBV3-1/TRBV3-2	NA	NA	CASSQGEGAYGYTF	TGTGCCAGCAGCCAAGGGGAGGGTGCCTATGGCTACACCTTC
TRBJ1-5	TRBV28	NA	once	CASSLGSGGSQPQHF	TGTGCCAGCAGTTTAGGGTCAGGTGGTAGTCAGCCCCAGCATTTT
TRBJ1-5	TRBV6-2/TRBV6-3	NA	NA	CASSWSQILSSNQPQHF	TGTGCCAGCAGTTGGAGCCAGATTCTGTCTAGCAATCAGCCCCAGCATTTT
TRBJ1-1	TRBV2	NA	NA	CASSAGGTEAFF	TGTGCCAGCAGTGCGGGGGGCACTGAAGCTTTCTTT
TRBJ2-7	TRBV6-4	NA	NA	CASSDSNPTDPYEQYF	TGTGCCAGCAGTGACTCGAATCCGACAGATCCCTACGAGCAGTACTTC
TRBJ1-2	TRBV6-6	NA	NA	CASSPRGGGPLHGYTF	TGTGCCAGCAGCCCTAGGGGGGGAGGTCCTTTACATGGCTACACCTTC
TRBJ2-7	TRBV7-2	NA	NA	CASSLDRYSTYEQYF	TGTGCCAGCAGCTTAGACAGGTATTCCACCTACGAGCAGTACTTC
TRBJ2-1	TRBV6-1	TRBD2	NA	CASSAMNYLAGDNEQFF	TGTGCCAGCAGTGCGATGAATTATTTGGCGGGAGATAATGAGCAGTTCTTC
TRBJ2-5	TRBV11-2	NA	NA	CASSLGGVAIETQYF	TGTGCCAGCAGCTTAGGGGGGGTAGCGATAGAGACCCAGTACTTC